This TCR beta chain was documented in a study of T cells expressing NK-cell markers. Whole-study results and caveats: The study found these clonotypes also leading the CD3+CD56-NKG2C+ fraction in four donors.

Notes on this clonotype: Its antigen is not identified.

TCRdb processed the 5' RACE reads again and assigns one entry to each CDR3 protein, with no DNA. The sample holds fewer than 400,000 distinct CDR3 sequences. Germline V gene sequence: CDR1 SGHTA, CDR2 FQGTGA. There are 14 residues in the CDR3. The chain links TRBV7-3 to TRBJ2-5; TCRdb names TRBD1, which stays unverified in the absence of DNA. The TCR comes from a man aged 18-70 years in good health. The sequencing sample was made of blood T cells: a sorted CD56 or NKG2C T cell subset, CD4+ or CD8+ T cells, or bulk PBMC T cells (not recorded which). This CDR3 reads CASSLVPGMETQYF.